The clone carrying this T cell receptor (beta chain) came up a few times. No antigen is known for it. The germline V gene has CDR1 MNHEY and CDR2 SVGAGI. V dropped 0 bases and J dropped 4 bases, with 3 bases sitting between them. The CDR3 consists of 13 residues. The data originate from a study of post-analysis software for immune sequencing data. Study details: There were relapsing-remitting, secondary progressive and progressive-relapsing multiple sclerosis among the disease courses included.

The TCR beta cDNA libraries carried unique molecular identifiers. From approximately 0.95 to 9.8 million T cells, roughly 0.5 million cDNA molecules were obtained. Using its own MiXCR run on the PCR reads, TCRdb lists one record per CDR3 protein. The profile shows roughly 410,000 distinct CDR3 sequences, roughly 36% of them singletons. Study-wide results and limits: Samples from one preparation batch, clustered by F measure, grouped strongly together. Controls showed lower frequencies than patients for five or six TRBV segments, and TRBV5-6, TRBV5-1 and TRBV20-1 were among these. Multiple sclerosis patients showed significantly lower normalized Chao1 diversity than controls did.

Sequenced material: blood. This receptor was taken from a girl aged 10 to 17 with multiple sclerosis. The genes are TRBV6-5 and TRBJ1-4, with D unresolved. CDR3 amino acids: CASSYSLNEKLFF. CDR3 DNA sequence: TGTGCCAGCAGTTACTCCCTTAATGAAAAACTGTTTTTT.